This T cell receptor beta chain came from a study of identical twins. Whole-study findings and limits: Insertions were fewer in abundant cord blood beta clonotypes, whereas memory repertoires showed none of this pattern. The study found excess low generation probability among twin-shared out-of-frame alpha sequences.

This clonotype has at least ten counts. What it recognizes is unknown. CDR1 is LGHNA, CDR2 YSLEER, per germline. This CDR3 has 17 amino acids. Unmatched junction bases numbered 14, after V lost 3 bases and J lost 6 bases. The cDNA had a unique molecular identifier and a template-switch universal primer site. One entry per CDR3 protein, called by TCRdb with MiXCR from the 5' RACE reads. The data contain roughly 570,000 distinct CDR3 sequences, 9% to 10% of them singletons. A further study also used this sample, focusing on yellow fever vaccine responses in identical twins.

The receptor comes from a woman between 18 and 29 years old in good health. Specimen: PBMCs. V gene TRBV4-3 combines with J gene TRBJ2-1, with 7 bases fitting TRBD2. CDR3: CASSHPGGRNYVNEQFF. The CDR3, as DNA: TGCGCCAGCAGCCACCCCGGGGGGAGAAATTACGTCAATGAGCAGTTCTTC.